The entry below describes one TCR beta chain. Here immunoSEQ multiplex PCR was the method, and the copy in TCRdb shows in-frame clones only, minus some. The sample lists about 73,000 clones; roughly 83% were seen once. These data are taken from a study of blood T cell repertoires in COVID-19. The sequence came from an elderly man with active or convalescent COVID-19. The sequenced material came from peripheral blood.

The CDR3 region is CASSFDTYNEQFF. CDR3 nucleotides: TGTGCCAGCAGCTTCGACACCTACAATGAGCAGTTCTTC. The chain joins TRBV7-2 to TRBJ2-1, with D unresolved. In germline, CDR1 is SGHTA, CDR2 FQGNSA. This CDR3 comprises 13 residues. V shed 3 bases and J shed 2 bases, with 5 bases lying between them.